What follows describes a single T cell receptor beta chain. Clones were sequenced by immunoSEQ multiplex PCR, and TCRdb holds only the in-frame ones, with some missing. Of some 380,000 clones listed, more than 75% are singletons. The data derive from a study of blood T cell repertoires in COVID-19. CDR1 is MNHNS and CDR2 is SASEGT in the germline V gene. CDR3 size: 14 residues. V lost 7 bases to trimming and J lost 5 bases, with 15 bases between them. J is TRBJ1-5 and V is TRBV6-1; the D gene is possibly TRBD1 (6 bases). Sequencing was carried out using PBMCs or T cells enriched from blood (not recorded which). The clonotype was recovered from a man under 40 who had recovered from COVID-19. The CDR3 DNA follows: TGTGCCAGCACCCTAGGGGGGGCCCATCAGCCCCAGCATTTT. As protein: CASTLGGAHQPQHF.